This TCR beta chain stems from a study of cytomegalovirus exposure and HLA in healthy donors. The overall study: Later analysis reported that the 110 or so validation repertoires shared the platform of the roughly 630 first-cohort repertoires. Notes on the study in general: Most TCR sequences were seen very rarely across donors, but some public TCRs occurred in many. It was approximately 150 TCR beta chains that were listed as cytomegalovirus-associated. In vitro assays verified that a few CMV-associated chains recognized CMV antigens specifically.

The table came from immunoSEQ multiplex PCR; TCRdb's copy has only in-frame clones and leaves some out. This table has under 200,000 clones, 80% to 90% appearing once. The length of the CDR3 is 16 residues. Trimming stripped 3 bases from V and 4 bases from J, with 17 bases between. Germline lookup yields CDR1 SGHKS and CDR2 YYEKEE (reference sequence). Comments on this clone: No antigen is known for it.

The sequence came from a woman aged 25 to 39 in good health and CMV-seronegative. Sequences were obtained from PBMCs. The chain is built from TRBV5-5 and TRBJ1-5, with D perhaps matching TRBD1 (6 bases). CDR3 DNA sequence: TGTGCCAGCAGCTCCCTAGGGGGTCTGGGAAATCAGCCCCAGCATTTT. Amino acids: CASSSLGGLGNQPQHF.